This T cell receptor beta chain was recovered during a study of blood T cell repertoires in COVID-19 (TCRdb year 2020). Notes on the research overall: The collaborator samples originated in the United States, Italy and Spain and spanned the acute and convalescent phases of COVID-19. The material from the prospective study consisted of cDNA or gDNA derived from T cells, B-cell-depleted T cells, or PBMCs. Subjects who had been exposed to COVID-19, were actively infected with it, or had recovered from it provided the deeply sampled blood TCRbeta repertoires that made up the dataset. The repertoires were released in a freely available public database intended as a resource for research on the immune response to SARS-CoV-2. Samples came from the ongoing ImmuneRACE study (first 160 participants) plus 1,254 subjects from 6 global collaborators. A de-identified subject ID, COVID-19 status, age in years and sex were almost always included in the sample metadata. HLA class I and class II types, where available, came from metadata supplied by the sample provider rather than from assay-based typing.

In regard to this clone: This receptor's antigen is unknown. No base qualities exist here, and no much larger clone lies one base off it.

TCRbeta CDR3 regions were amplified from genomic DNA by means of the immunoSEQ Assay, a bias-controlled multiplex PCR. On the authors' methods: The number of nucleated cells in each sample was estimated by amplification of reference gene primers within the assay. To quantify the absolute abundance of each unique TCRbeta CDR3 rearrangement, sequence reads were collapsed and filtered. Productive Simpson clonality was computed per sample as the square root of Simpson's diversity index over productive rearrangements. Held by TCRdb, this immuneACCESS table contains in-frame sequences only and omits some clones. Under half of the omission traces to an unresolved V gene where checked; the cause of the rest is unknown. V, J and clone size were drawn from that table, and D and trimming were deduced from the DNA. The sample table holds about 140,000 clones, of which 84% were seen once. Of the sample, approximately 10% falls within the top ten clones.

What the work shows at the level of the full study, not this receptor alone: The amount of clinical and demographic metadata varied by source and participant and was provided uncurated.

Whole blood was collected in K2EDTA tubes by collaborating institutions according to the institutions' own protocols. For TCRbeta analysis, collaborator samples were shipped as frozen whole blood, as isolated PBMCs, or as DNA extracted from either sample type. The sequence was collected from a man aged 55 to 70 with active or convalescent COVID-19. Sequenced material: peripheral blood.

The CDR3 is CASSQDRTGGRNTIYF. The sequenced DNA: TGCGCCAGCAGCCAAGATCGGACAGGGGGCAGAAACACCATATATTTT. The chain employs TRBV4-3 and TRBJ1-3; 11 bases in the middle match TRBD1. CDR1 LGHNA and CDR2 YSLEER are derived from the germline V gene. Germline trimming: 0 bases from V, 5 bases from J; junction bases outside gene matches: 3. The CDR3 runs 16 amino acids, cysteine and phenylalanine included. Here the CDR3 DNA is all that survives: 48 bases in frame from base 1.